Shown below are 28 T cell receptor beta chains from a single sample sequenced in a study of OX40 agonist ivuxolimab in advanced cancers. Measured with immunoSEQ multiplex PCR; TCRdb has only the in-frame clones, and not every one. This table holds 100,000 to 130,000 clones, 75% to 95% found once. Sequenced material: CD4+ or CD8+ T cells sorted from blood, taken in a trial of the OX40 agonist ivuxolimab. The receptors shown here come from an adult with an advanced solid tumor such as melanoma, head and neck, liver or kidney cancer.

The rearrangement uses TRBV27 and TRBJ1-2; D is unclear. V lost 8 bases and J 5 bases, leaving 12 bases between the germline ends. Germline V gene data show CDR1 as MNHEY and CDR2 as SMNVEV (reference sequence). CDR3 length: 12 amino acids. The CDR3 DNA follows: TGTGCCAGCGGTTGGGTCGATTATGGCTACACCTTC. Translated, it gives CASGWVDYGYTF.

V gene TRBV5-4 combines with J gene TRBJ1-5; D may be TRBD1 (6 bases). The CDR3 has 17 amino acids. Trimming took 9 bases from V and 5 from J, leaving 27 bases between them. In germline, CDR1 is SGHNT, CDR2 YYREEE (reference sequence). The CDR3 loop reads CATQPKGPGVRDQPQHF. The CDR3 nucleotides are TGTGCCACTCAACCTAAGGGGCCAGGGGTTAGGGATCAGCCCCAGCATTTT.

This clone was recorded only once. The V and J genes are TRBV5-1 and TRBJ2-4, with 10 nucleotides matching TRBD1. The V and J ends lost 2 bases and 9 bases, in that order; junction bases with no gene match: 5. CDR1 is SGHRS, CDR2 YFSETQ, per germline. CDR3 length equals 14 residues. CDR3 sequence reads: CASSFRDRGTIQYF. The CDR3 DNA is TGCGCCAGCAGCTTCCGGGACAGGGGCACCATTCAGTACTTC.

V is TRBV19 and J is TRBJ2-5; D is perhaps TRBD2 (6 bases). This CDR3 has 16 amino acids. Germline V gene lookup returns CDR1 LNHDA and CDR2 SQIVND (reference sequence). V dropped 6 bases and J dropped 4 bases, with 21 bases sitting between them. The CDR3 DNA follows: TGTGCCAGTAGCCACGTTCGGGACTGGAAAGGAGAGACCCAGTACTTC. Translating gives CASSHVRDWKGETQYF.

This rearrangement joins TRBV6-1 to TRBJ1-5, with D hard to call. Germline-derived CDR1 and CDR2 are MNHNS and SASEGT. This CDR3 comprises 15 residues. V was clipped by 6 bases and J by 0 bases, with 12 bases between them. The CDR3 protein is CASSLVRISNQPQHF. The CDR3 DNA follows: TGTGCCAGCAGCCTAGTACGGATTAGCAATCAGCCCCAGCATTTT.

This clone has only one observation. The chain has TRBV29-1 and TRBJ2-7, with TRBD1 identical over 9 bases. Looked up from germline, CDR1 is SQVTM and CDR2 is ANQGSEA. This CDR3 region has 13 residues. With 4 bases clipped from V and 5 bases from J, the junction kept 6 bases outside the gene matches. CDR3 bases: TGCAGCGTTGGCGGGACAGGGTATGACGAGCAGTACTTC. It encodes CSVGGTGYDEQYF.

The CDR3: CASRQGPDMKETQYF. CDR3 DNA sequence: TGTGCCAGCAGACAGGGACCGGACATGAAAGAGACCCAGTACTTC. The chain recombines TRBV5-4 with TRBJ2-5; D may be TRBD1 (6 bases). CDR1 SGHNT and CDR2 YYREEE come from the germline V gene (reference sequence). V gave up 5 bases and J gave up 3 bases, with 17 bases separating them. The CDR3 has 15 residues.

The chain joins TRBV9 to TRBJ1-4; D might be TRBD1 (5 bases). The CDR3 sequence is 19 residues long. Deletions cut 3 bases from V and 0 bases from J, with 21 bases between. Germline V gene sequence: CDR1 SGDLS, CDR2 YYNGEE. CDR3 region: CASSEARDREGATNEKLFF. CDR3 nucleotides: TGTGCCAGCAGCGAAGCCCGGGACCGAGAAGGCGCAACTAATGAAAAACTGTTTTTT.

The DNA of the CDR3 is TGTGCTAGTGGTTTTACCGGGTCCAATCAGCCCCAGCATTTT. This translates into CASGFTGSNQPQHF. The chain carries TRBV12-5 and TRBJ1-5; D is unclear. Germline assignment: CDR1 LGHNT and CDR2 FRNRAP. V lost 3 bases, J lost 3 bases, and 9 bases lay in between. The CDR3 has 14 amino acids. Variable domain in full (rest from reference TRBV12-5 and TRBJ1-5): DARVTQTPRHKVTEMGQEVTMRCQPILGHNTVFWYRQTMMQGLELLAYFRNRAPLDDSGMPKDRFSAEMPDATLATLKIQPSEPRDSAVYFCASGFTGSNQPQHFGDGTRLSIL.

This chain joins TRBV11-3 and TRBJ2-5, with TRBD2 identical over 7 bases. This CDR3 spans 15 amino acids. J lost 5 bases, V lost 5 bases, and 11 bases had no gene match. Germline-derived CDR1 and CDR2 are SGHNT and YENEEA. CDR3 residues: CASSPRGGSDETQYF. The CDR3 nucleotides are TGTGCCAGCAGCCCTAGGGGCGGGAGCGACGAGACCCAGTACTTC.

The chain uses TRBV6-1 and TRBJ2-1; 9 bases align to TRBD1. V dropped 4 bases and J dropped 10; count of bases not matched to a gene: 20. The CDR3 runs to 18 residues. Per the germline V gene, CDR1 is MNHNS and CDR2 is SASEGT. The CDR3 DNA reads as TGTGCCAGCAGTGCTACGGATGGCGGGACAGGGAAAAGGGGGGAGCAGTTCTTC. Translating gives CASSATDGGTGKRGEQFF.

The V and J genes are TRBV2 and TRBJ1-1, with 7 bases aligning to TRBD1. V dropped 6 bases and J dropped 1; count of bases not matched to a gene: 5. Germline-derived CDR1 and CDR2 are SNHLY and FYNNEI. The CDR3 is made up of 14 amino acids. The CDR3 coding sequence is TGTGCCAGCAGACCGGGACAGACGAACACTGAAGCTTTCTTT. Translated, it gives CASRPGQTNTEAFF. The entire variable domain, with the rest obtained from reference TRBV2 and TRBJ1-1, is as follows: EPEVTQTPSHQVTQMGQEVILRCVPISNHLYFYWYRQILGQKVEFLVSFYNNEISEKSEIFDDQFSVERPDGSNFTLKIRSTKLEDSAMYFCASRPGQTNTEAFFGQGTRLTVV.

The chain combines TRBV18 with TRBJ1-2, with D uncertain. Trimming stripped 1 base from V and 8 bases from J, with 17 bases between. The CDR3 has 15 amino acids. CDR1 KGHSH and CDR2 LQKENI come from the germline V gene. The chain's CDR3 is CASSPLEDAHAGYTF. The CDR3 DNA sequence: TGTGCCAGCTCACCACTCGAGGACGCTCACGCCGGCTACACCTTC.

The chain employs TRBV18 and TRBJ2-5; D is unclear. Germline V CDR1 and CDR2: KGHSH, LQKENI. The CDR3 sequence is 13 residues long. V gave up 6 bases and J gave up 0 bases, with 8 bases separating them. CDR3 amino acids: CASSAVYQETQYF. The CDR3 DNA follows: TGTGCCAGCTCCGCAGTGTACCAAGAGACCCAGTACTTC.

This clone was observed a single time. The genes are TRBV5-4 and TRBJ1-1; D is undetermined. Germline V CDR1 and CDR2: SGHNT, YYREEE (reference sequence). Trimming took off 5 bases at V and 0 bases at J, with 8 bases between the two ends. The CDR3 extends over 13 amino acids. The CDR3 DNA is TGTGCCAGCAGTGGTGAAATGAACACTGAAGCTTTCTTT. Amino acids: CASSGEMNTEAFF.

On this clone: At one end, the junction sequence differs from germline, possibly due to a read error. CDR3 nucleotides: TGCGCCAGCAGCGATTCCGGGACAGGACGTCGCTTC. This codes for CASSDSGTGRRF. This rearrangement joins TRBV10-1 to TRBJ1-2, with 8 positions matching TRBD1. CDR3 length equals 12 residues. Germline V gene data show CDR1 as WNHNN and CDR2 as SYGVQD (reference sequence).

V usage is TRBV19 and J usage is TRBJ2-5; D gene uncertain. The CDR3 runs to 13 residues. The V gene's germline CDR1 is LNHDA and CDR2 SQIVND (reference sequence). Trimming shortened V by 5 bases and J by 5 bases, and 12 bases separated the two germline ends. The CDR3 loop reads CASSGVGQETQYF. For the CDR3, the DNA is TGTGCCAGTAGTGGGGTCGGGCAGGAGACCCAGTACTTC.

The chain couples TRBV7-3 to TRBJ2-2; possibly TRBD1 for D (6 bases). CDR3 length: 15 residues. Germline V gene lookup returns CDR1 SGHTA and CDR2 FQGTGA. Trimming shortened V by 3 bases and J by 5 bases, and 13 bases separated the two germline ends. CDR3 DNA: TGTGCCAGCAGCTTTAGTACTACAGGGACCGGGGAGCTGTTTTTT. Amino acid sequence: CASSFSTTGTGELFF.

CDR3: CASSPDPASTDTQYF. CDR3 nucleotide sequence: TGTGCCAGCTCACCCGACCCTGCTAGCACAGATACGCAGTATTTT. The chain couples TRBV18 to TRBJ2-3; D gene ambiguous. CDR1 and CDR2 (germline): KGHSH, LQKENI. Trimming cost V 3 bases and J 0 bases, with 10 bases left between them. The CDR3 extends over 15 amino acids.

The chain joins TRBV7-2 to TRBJ2-1; D ambiguous. Germline values: CDR1 SGHTA, CDR2 FQGNSA. V lost 4 bases and J lost 0, with 16 bases in between. This CDR3 is 17 amino acids long. The CDR3 region is CASSYGFQSGSYNEQFF. CDR3 nucleotide sequence: TGTGCCAGCAGCTACGGCTTCCAATCGGGCTCCTACAATGAGCAGTTCTTC.

The rearrangement joins TRBV19 to TRBJ1-6, with 7 nucleotides matching TRBD1. This CDR3 spans 14 amino acids. Trimming took 6 bases from V and 7 from J; bases not matched to a gene: 6. Germline-derived CDR1 and CDR2 are LNHDA and SQIVND (reference sequence). The CDR3 bases are TGTGCCAGTAGGACGACAGGGATCAATTCACCCCTCCACTTT. Amino acids: CASRTTGINSPLHF.

The V gene is TRBV19, the J gene TRBJ1-5; TRBD1 matches 7 bases. The trim removed 6 bases at V and 0 bases at J, leaving 5 bases unmatched. CDR1 is LNHDA and CDR2 is SQIVND in the germline V gene (reference sequence). The CDR3 runs to 15 residues. CDR3 protein: CASREDRLSNQPQHF. The CDR3 region has the DNA TGTGCCAGTAGGGAGGACAGGCTTAGCAATCAGCCCCAGCATTTT.

This rearrangement joins TRBV5-4 to TRBJ1-1; D is ambiguous. Germline CDR1 and CDR2: SGHNT and YYREEE (reference sequence). The ends were cut back, 2 bases at V and 5 bases at J, with 10 bases in the middle. The CDR3 loop spans 13 amino acids. CDR3 in amino acids: CASSLVSGTEAFF. CDR3 coding DNA: TGTGCCAGCAGCTTAGTTTCGGGGACTGAAGCTTTCTTT.

The rearrangement joins TRBV11-1 to TRBJ2-5; D possibly matches TRBD1 or TRBD2 (6 bases each). The germline CDR1 and CDR2 sequences are SGHAT and FQDESV (reference sequence). With 3 bases removed from V and 2 bases from J, the gap between germline ends came to 19 bases. This CDR3 spans 17 amino acids. CDR3 coding DNA: TGTGCCAGCAGCTTGATGGGAGGAACAGGGAAACAAGAGACCCAGTACTTC. As protein: CASSLMGGTGKQETQYF. The variable domain in full, with the rest retrieved from reference TRBV11-1 and TRBJ2-5, is EAEVAQSPRYKITEKSQAVAFWCDPISGHATLYWYRQILGQGPELLVQFQDESVVDDSQLPKDRFSAERLKGVDSTLKIQPAELGDSAMYLCASSLMGGTGKQETQYFGPGTRLLVL.

This chain connects TRBV5-1 to TRBJ2-3; a possible D gene is TRBD2 (5 bases). Trimming shortened V by 4 bases and J by 3 bases, and 9 bases separated the two germline ends. The germline V gene has CDR1 SGHRS and CDR2 YFSETQ. This CDR3 has 13 amino acids. CDR3 nucleotides: TGCGCCAGCAGCGGGAGTATAACAGATACGCAGTATTTT. Translation gives CASSGSITDTQYF. Using reference TRBV5-1 and TRBJ2-3 for the parts outside the CDR3, the full variable domain is KAGVTQTPRYLIKTRGQQVTLSCSPISGHRSVSWYQQTPGQGLQFLFEYFSETQRNKGNFPGRFSGRQFSNSRSEMNVSTLELGDSALYLCASSGSITDTQYFGPGTRLTVL.

This chain links TRBV7-6 with TRBJ2-5; perhaps D is TRBD1 or TRBD2 (5 bases each). V was pared by 2 bases and J by 3 bases, with 13 bases between. Germline V gives CDR1 SGHVS, CDR2 FNYEAQ. The CDR3 loop spans 15 amino acids. The CDR3 DNA sequence: TGTGCCAGCAGCTTATCCACCGGGACCAAAGAGACCCAGTACTTC. Translated, it gives CASSLSTGTKETQYF.

A single count supports this clone. The rearrangement links TRBV10-3 to TRBJ2-2, with TRBD1 matching over 9 bases. Looked up from germline, CDR1 is ENHRY and CDR2 is SYGVKD. Losses at the gene ends were 9 bases for V and 4 bases for J; bases not matched to a gene: 3. The CDR3 has 13 amino acids. For the CDR3, the DNA is TGTGCCATGGGGGACAGGGTCACCGGGGAGCTGTTTTTT. Translating it yields CAMGDRVTGELFF.

The CDR3 nucleotides are TGTGCCAGCATTGTTTCTGGAAACACCATATATTTT. Its translation is CASIVSGNTIYF. V gene TRBV6-1 combines with J gene TRBJ1-3; no reliable D call. The CDR3 loop spans 12 amino acids. Germline V lookup: CDR1 MNHNS, CDR2 SASEGT. Trimming removed 7 bases at V and 1 base at J, with 5 bases between.